These 3 T cell receptor beta chains share one sample of origin, sequenced in a study of CD8+ T cells in alopecia areata. Sequencing templates came from extracted RNA that was reverse transcribed into cDNA. Here immunoSEQ multiplex PCR was the method, and the copy in TCRdb shows in-frame clones only, minus some. The table lists hundreds of thousands of clones, about three fifths of them singletons. Stated treatment: oral pan-JAK inhibitor, 5-10 mg twice daily. Sequences were derived from CD4+ T cells sorted from blood, sampled around week 54, from a patient treated with tofacitinib. These receptors all stem from a human donor with alopecia areata.

The table lists this clone with a few counts. Other DNA sequences in this specimen translate into the identical CDR3. The chain uses TRBV27 and TRBJ2-5, with D possibly being TRBD2 (7 bases). There are 12 residues in the CDR3. The V end lost 8 bases, the J end lost 5 bases, and 12 bases lay between the germline ends. The germline V gene encodes CDR1 MNHEY and CDR2 SMNVEV (reference sequence). This CDR3 is CASRGGSETQYF. DNA of the CDR3: TGTGCCAGCCGCGGGGGCTCCGAGACCCAGTACTTC.

This clone occurred a few times. This rearrangement joins TRBV5-4 to TRBJ2-4; D is unresolved. The CDR3 runs to 16 residues. Germline CDR1 reads SGHNT; CDR2 reads YYREEE (reference sequence). The V end lost 4 bases, the J end lost 3 bases, and 17 bases lay between the germline ends. CDR3: CASSPGPIPGKNIQYF. DNA for the CDR3: TGTGCCAGCAGCCCCGGCCCCATCCCGGGCAAAAACATTCAGTACTTC.

This clone showed up just a few times. The chain joins TRBV15 to TRBJ2-1; no reliable D call. The CDR3 is 15 residues long. V lost 0 bases and J lost 5, with 11 bases in between. Germline V gene lookup returns CDR1 LNHNV and CDR2 YYDKDF (reference sequence). The CDR3 coding sequence is TGTGCCACCAGCAGAGATCCCACACTCAACAATGAGCAGTTCTTC. This sequence encodes CATSRDPTLNNEQFF.